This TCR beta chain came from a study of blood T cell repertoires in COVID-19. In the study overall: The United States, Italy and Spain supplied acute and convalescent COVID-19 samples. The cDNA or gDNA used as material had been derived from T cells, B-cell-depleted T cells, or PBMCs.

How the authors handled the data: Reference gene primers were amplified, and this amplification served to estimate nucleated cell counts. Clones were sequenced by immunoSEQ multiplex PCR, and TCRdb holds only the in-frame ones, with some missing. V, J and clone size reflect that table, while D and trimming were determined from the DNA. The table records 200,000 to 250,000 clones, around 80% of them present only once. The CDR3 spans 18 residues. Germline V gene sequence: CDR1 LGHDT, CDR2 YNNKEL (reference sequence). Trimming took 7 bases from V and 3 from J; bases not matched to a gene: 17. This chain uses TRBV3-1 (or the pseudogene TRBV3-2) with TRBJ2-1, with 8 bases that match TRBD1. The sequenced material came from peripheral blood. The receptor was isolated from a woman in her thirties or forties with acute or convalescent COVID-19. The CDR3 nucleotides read TGTGCCAGCACCAGCAAAAGGGGGATCGGACAGGGCTACAATGAGCAGTTCTTC. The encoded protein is CASTSKRGIGQGYNEQFF.